This paragraph covers one T cell receptor beta chain sequence. The source of the sample is a study of blood T cell repertoires in COVID-19. Across the whole study: COVID-19 samples, acute and convalescent, were from the United States, Italy and Spain.

Original processing notes: Reference gene primer amplification gave estimated nucleated cell counts. Assay: immunoSEQ multiplex PCR; the TCRdb copy retains only in-frame clones and omits some. V, J and clone size derive from that table, while D and trimming were established from the DNA sequence. In the table there are about 74,000 clones, 70% to 90% of which are singletons. Trimming removed 1 base from V and 5 bases from J; junction bases left unmatched: 11. The CDR3 has 18 residues. Germline CDR1 and CDR2: SGHRS and YFSETQ. What was sequenced was peripheral blood. The chain is built from TRBV5-1 and TRBJ2-2, with 10 positions matching TRBD1. This clonotype was sampled from a man aged 65 to 85 with active or convalescent COVID-19. This CDR3 is CASSLPPGQGLDTGELFF. CDR3 nucleotide sequence: TGCGCCAGCAGCTTGCCGCCGGGACAGGGGCTTGATACCGGGGAGCTGTTTTTT.